The rows below give T cell receptor beta chains drawn from one sample of a study of T cell responses to AZD1222 COVID-19 vaccine. Sequenced by immunoSEQ multiplex PCR; TCRdb stores in-frame clones only, minus some. This sample has 150,000 to 200,000 clones, with over 85% found just once. The sequences come from peripheral blood, collected 28 days after the second AZD1222 dose. These TCRs come from an adult who received the AZD1222 COVID-19 vaccine. Each CDR3 is given with its conserved first and last residue. A D gene is named only where the DNA matches it firmly. Clone size appears in some rows only: once, few, many, or a class for an expanded clone.

>.|TRBJ2-3|TRBD2|TRBV30
CAWSPGLAGGFDTQYF
TGTGCCTGGAGTCCAGGACTAGCGGGGGGGTTCGATACGCAGTATTTT
>.|TRBJ1-5|.|TRBV9
CASSAGRDSNQPQHF
TGTGCCAGCAGTGCCGGGAGGGACAGCAATCAGCCCCAGCATTTT
>.|TRBJ1-1|.|TRBV2
CASSLGSAFF
TGTGCCAGCAGTCTGGGGTCTGCTTTCTTT
>once|TRBJ2-5|.|TRBV14
CASSRRIGPGETQYF
TGTGCCAGCAGCCGGAGAATTGGGCCGGGTGAGACCCAGTACTTC
>.|TRBJ1-1|.|TRBV6-5
CASSSRVHTEAFF
TGTGCCAGCAGTTCCAGGGTTCACACTGAAGCTTTCTTT
>.|TRBJ2-5|TRBD1|TRBV7-3
CASSSGQGNPETQYF
TGTGCCAGCAGCTCCGGACAGGGGAACCCAGAGACCCAGTACTTC
>.|TRBJ2-2|TRBD2|TRBV10-2
CASSFLAGENTGELFF
TGCGCCAGCAGTTTCTTAGCGGGGGAGAACACCGGGGAGCTGTTTTTT
>.|TRBJ1-2|TRBD1|TRBV7-3
CASSLTGVAGTGTNYGYTF
TGTGCCAGCAGCTTAACGGGAGTAGCGGGGACAGGGACTAACTATGGCTACACCTTC
>.|TRBJ1-5|TRBD1|TRBV6-1
CASIGQGSNQPQHF
TGTGCCAGCATCGGACAGGGTAGCAATCAGCCCCAGCATTTT
>.|TRBJ2-3|.|TRBV2
CASSESGGPPTDTQYF
TGTGCCAGCAGTGAATCTGGGGGTCCCCCCACAGATACGCAGTATTTT
>.|TRBJ1-6|.|TRBV7-7
CASSLARDSPLHF
TGTGCCAGCAGCTTAGCCAGGGATTCACCCCTCCACTTT
>.|TRBJ1-4|TRBD1|TRBV9
CASSMGQGNEKLFF
TGTGCCAGCAGCATGGGACAGGGAAATGAAAAACTGTTTTTT
>.|TRBJ1-2|.|TRBV11-2
CASSLRGGYTF
TGTGCCAGCAGCTTAAGGGGCGGCTACACCTTC
>.|TRBJ2-5|.|TRBV19
CATQRAVGETQYF
TGTGCCACCCAAAGGGCGGTCGGAGAGACCCAGTACTTC
>once|TRBJ1-4|TRBD1|TRBV7-9
CASSPDRGAEKLFF
TGTGCCAGCAGCCCGGACAGGGGTGCCGAAAAACTGTTTTTT
>.|TRBJ1-1|TRBD1|TRBV19
CASIQGAAAFF
TGTGCCAGTATTCAGGGGGCGGCCGCTTTCTTT
>once|TRBJ1-5|.|TRBV19
CASKPPVGGNQPQHF
TGTGCCAGTAAGCCCCCGGTAGGAGGCAATCAGCCCCAGCATTTT
>once|TRBJ2-2|.|TRBV4-1
CASSQESQRTGELFF
TGCGCCAGCAGCCAAGAATCACAGCGCACCGGGGAGCTGTTTTTT
>.|TRBJ1-6|.|TRBV21-1
CASSKATDSPLHF
TGTGCCAGCAGCAAAGCTACTGATTCACCCCTCCACTTT
>.|TRBJ2-1|.|TRBV7-7
CASSLGGNGGYNEQFF
TGTGCCAGCAGCCTCGGGGGTAACGGGGGCTACAATGAGCAGTTCTTC
>.|TRBJ2-5|.|TRBV10-3
CAISEFTNQETQYF
TGTGCCATCAGTGAGTTTACCAATCAAGAGACCCAGTACTTC
>.|TRBJ2-3|.|TRBV6-4
CASSDEGGLDTQYF
TGTGCCAGCAGCGACGAGGGGGGGTTGGATACGCAGTATTTT
>.|TRBJ2-3|TRBD2|TRBV24-1
CATSAAGGTQYF
TGTGCCACCAGTGCCGCGGGAGGTACGCAGTATTTT
>.|TRBJ1-1|TRBD1|TRBV18
CASSPPGQINTEAFF
TGTGCCAGCTCACCACCGGGACAGATAAACACTGAAGCTTTCTTT